These 31 T cell receptor beta chains originate from one sample sequenced in a study of Ad26.COV2.S vaccination and SARS-CoV-2 variants (dated by TCRdb to about 2021). Explained via the paper, the treatment or condition label denotes: roughly 20 received Ad26.COV2.S at low or high dose, single or two shots; 5 received placebo; per-sample allocation not given. Repertoires of vaccine and placebo recipients were sequenced from samples taken on day 63 after the first injection. To prepare the library, the immunoSEQ multiplex PCR assay was applied. TCRdb obtained this table from immuneACCESS and retained in-frame rearrangements with V and J assigned. These tables miss some clones; where compared with another copy, unresolved V genes account for less than half of the shortfall, and the remainder is unexplained. Counted in this sample were some 390,000 clones; about 88% of them appeared once. About 2% of the sample belongs to the ten largest clones.

The material sequenced was peripheral blood, taken in a trial of Ad26.COV2.S vaccine versus placebo. The receptor source for this set is a person aged 18 to 59 who received the Ad26.COV2.S COVID-19 vaccine or a placebo.

The chain carries TRBV12-3 or TRBV12-4 and TRBJ2-5, with D uncertain. The CDR3 consists of 11 residues. Trimming left V 4 bases short and J 4 bases short, with 4 bases between. Here the CDR3 DNA reads TGTGCCAGCAGTTGGGGAGAGACCCAGTACTTC. Encoded protein: CASSWGETQYF.

V usage is TRBV12-5 and J usage is TRBJ2-1, with 9 positions matching TRBD2. The junction had 10 bases not matched to a gene; V was cut back by 4 bases and J by 9 bases. CDR1 and CDR2 (germline): LGHNT, FRNRAP. CDR3 size: 15 residues. This chain's CDR3 is CASGSISGSEGEQFF. The CDR3 DNA reads TGTGCTAGTGGTTCCATTAGCGGGAGTGAGGGTGAGCAGTTCTTC.

This chain joins TRBV5-5 and TRBJ2-1, with no clear D. The CDR3 consists of 12 residues. The V gene's germline CDR1 is SGHKS and CDR2 YYEKEE (reference sequence). V shed 1 base and J shed 12 bases, with 11 bases lying between them. The CDR3, as DNA: TGTGCCAGCAGCTTGTCTCCCGACCGGCAGTTCTTC. Protein: CASSLSPDRQFF. Full variable domain (remainder filled in from reference TRBV5-5 and TRBJ2-1): DAGVTQSPTHLIKTRGQQVTLRCSPISGHKSVSWYQQVLGQGPQFIFQYYEKEERGRGNFPDRFSARQFPNYSSELNVNALLLGDSALYLCASSLSPDRQFFGPGTRLTVL.

V gene TRBV2 combines with J gene TRBJ1-1, with D unresolved. Trimming took 6 bases from V and 0 from J, leaving 8 bases between them. Germline V gene lookup returns CDR1 SNHLY and CDR2 FYNNEI. The CDR3 totals 13 residues. The CDR3: CASRGTLNTEAFF. CDR3 sequence (DNA): TGTGCCAGCAGGGGAACCTTGAACACTGAAGCTTTCTTT.

The CDR3: CATSDLYEQYF. The DNA for the CDR3 is TGTGCCACCAGTGATTTGTACGAGCAGTACTTC. The chain combines TRBV24-1 with TRBJ2-7; D gene unclear. This CDR3 is built from 11 residues. Trimming took off 0 bases at V and 4 bases at J, with 0 bases between the two ends. Looked up from germline, CDR1 is KGHDR and CDR2 is SFDVKD.

V and J are TRBV18 and TRBJ2-2, with a tentative D call TRBD1 (6 bases). Germline-derived CDR1 and CDR2 are KGHSH and LQKENI. Trimming removed 2 bases from V and 5 bases from J, with 9 bases in between. The CDR3 extends over 14 amino acids. CDR3 sequence (DNA): TGTGCCAGCTCACCAGGACAGAGGACCGGGGAGCTGTTTTTT. This sequence encodes CASSPGQRTGELFF.

The gene calls are TRBV3-1 (or the pseudogene TRBV3-2) and TRBJ2-1; D may match TRBD1 or TRBD2 (5 bases each). Trimming took off 0 bases at V and 12 bases at J, with 18 bases between the two ends. This CDR3 is built from 15 residues. Germline V gene data show CDR1 as LGHDT and CDR2 as YNNKEL (reference sequence). The DNA for the CDR3 is TGTGCCAGCAGCCAAGATTGGGGGAGATCGAACTTGCAGTTCTTC. It codes for CASSQDWGRSNLQFF.

J is TRBJ1-3 and V is TRBV19; D gene unclear. Germline CDR1 reads LNHDA; CDR2 reads SQIVND (reference sequence). V was clipped by 6 bases and J by 0 bases, with 9 bases between them. The CDR3 has 14 residues. This chain's CDR3 is CASRSTGSGNTIYF. The CDR3, as DNA: TGTGCCAGTAGATCGACGGGCTCTGGAAACACCATATATTTT.

This rearrangement joins TRBV7-9 to TRBJ1-3; D is undetermined. The CDR3 contains 15 residues. The V and J ends lost 6 bases and 0 bases respectively, with 12 bases between them. From germline, CDR1 is SEHNR and CDR2 FQNEAQ (reference sequence). DNA of the CDR3: TGTGCCAGCAGTTCCGGACGCGCCTCTGGAAACACCATATATTTT. Its protein product is CASSSGRASGNTIYF.

This chain uses TRBV4-2 with TRBJ2-7, with 9 nucleotides matching TRBD1. The CDR3 length is 14 residues. J lost 12 bases, V lost 0 bases, and 9 bases had no gene match. CDR1 and CDR2 (germline): LGHNA, YNFKEQ. Written as DNA, the CDR3 is TGTGCCAGCAGCCAAGACTCCTCGCTGGGACAGGGGTACTTC. Translated: CASSQDSSLGQGYF.

The chain uses TRBV7-9 and TRBJ1-5; D may be TRBD1 (5 bases). CDR3 length: 14 residues. Germline-derived CDR1 and CDR2 are SEHNR and FQNEAQ (reference sequence). V lost 4 bases and J 9 bases, leaving 16 bases between the germline ends. This CDR3 reads CASSSGGGNWPQHF. The CDR3 coding sequence is TGTGCCAGCAGCTCCGGCGGGGGGAATTGGCCCCAGCATTTT.

This chain connects TRBV9 to TRBJ2-3; D is perhaps TRBD2 (5 bases). This CDR3 spans 16 amino acids. Per the germline V gene, CDR1 is SGDLS and CDR2 is YYNGEE. Trimming removed 1 base from V and 0 bases from J, with 12 bases in between. The CDR3 loop is CASSVSSGFSTDTQYF. The CDR3 DNA reads as TGTGCCAGCAGCGTATCGAGCGGCTTTAGCACAGATACGCAGTATTTT.

The chain combines TRBV7-9 with TRBJ2-7; no reliable D call. The CDR3 has 14 residues. Per the germline V gene, CDR1 is SEHNR and CDR2 is FQNEAQ (reference sequence). V lost 5 bases, J lost 1 base, and 12 bases lay in between. DNA for the CDR3: TGTGCCAGCAGCCCGCTACGAGATTCCTACGAGCAGTACTTC. This gives the protein CASSPLRDSYEQYF.

This rearrangement joins TRBV11-2 to TRBJ1-4; 7 bases agree with TRBD1. The CDR3 length is 13 residues. V trimming: 5 bases; J trimming: 10 bases; junction bases outside the gene matches: 7. Germline values: CDR1 SGHAT, CDR2 FQNNGV. The CDR3: CASSARQGVKLFF. Here the CDR3 DNA reads TGTGCCAGCAGCGCCCGACAGGGAGTAAAACTGTTTTTT.

This chain joins TRBV19 and TRBJ1-1; D unclear. The CDR3 consists of 13 residues. Trimming removed 5 bases at V and 10 bases at J, with 17 bases between. Per the germline V gene, CDR1 is LNHDA and CDR2 is SQIVND (reference sequence). In nucleotides, the CDR3 is TGTGCCAGTAGTCTAAGGACTGAGGCTGGAGCTTTCTTT. It specifies CASSLRTEAGAFF.

The genes are TRBV30 and TRBJ2-1; D unclear. The CDR3 runs to 12 residues. Germline V gene lookup returns CDR1 GTSNPN and CDR2 SVGIG (reference sequence). V was shortened by 3 bases and J by 7 bases, with 10 bases between the two germline ends. This CDR3 is CAWSRVLNEQFF. The CDR3 nucleotides read TGTGCCTGGAGCCGGGTACTTAATGAGCAGTTCTTC. Full variable domain (remainder filled in from reference TRBV30 and TRBJ2-1): SQTIHQWPATLVQPVGSPLSLECTVEGTSNPNLYWYRQAAGRGLQLLFYSVGIGQISSEVPQNLSASRPQDRQFILSSKKLLLSDSGFYLCAWSRVLNEQFFGPGTRLTVL.

This clone was observed a single time. The gene calls are TRBV23-1 and TRBJ2-3; D uncertain. TRBV23-1 is flagged as an ORF with uncertain function. CDR3 length equals 11 residues. V lost 4 bases to trimming and J lost 5 bases, with 4 bases between them. The CDR3 protein is CASSREDTQYF. In DNA, the CDR3 is TGCGCCAGCAGTCGGGAAGATACGCAGTATTTT.

This chain joins TRBV29-1 and TRBJ2-3, with D unclear. Germline CDR1 SQVTM, CDR2 ANQGSEA. The CDR3 loop spans 12 amino acids. The V and J ends lost 2 bases and 6 bases respectively, with 9 bases between them. CDR3 residues: CSVERVGDTQYF. The CDR3 DNA is TGCAGCGTTGAAAGGGTTGGGGATACGCAGTATTTT.

V and J are TRBV18 and TRBJ1-1; D gene unclear. CDR1 is KGHSH and CDR2 is LQKENI in the germline V gene. The CDR3 consists of 13 residues. Trimming removed 6 bases from V and 0 bases from J, with 8 bases in between. CDR3 nucleotides: TGTGCCAGCTCCCCTATTATGAACACTGAAGCTTTCTTT. Translation gives CASSPIMNTEAFF.

V is TRBV28 and J is TRBJ2-1; 8 positions match TRBD1. After removal of 4 bases from V and 8 bases from J, the junction contained 13 bases not matched to a gene. Germline V lookup: CDR1 MDHEN, CDR2 SYDVKM. The CDR3 spans 16 residues. The CDR3 sequence: CASSSSPGGARDEQFF. CDR3 DNA sequence: TGTGCCAGCAGTTCTTCCCCAGGGGGCGCTCGGGATGAGCAGTTCTTC.

The chain has TRBV11-2 and TRBJ1-3, with D uncertain. Trimming stripped 5 bases from V and 3 bases from J, with 11 bases between. The germline CDR1 and CDR2 sequences are SGHAT and FQNNGV. The CDR3 totals 14 residues. The CDR3 loop reads CASSISQIGNTIYF. The CDR3 region has the DNA TGTGCCAGCAGCATCAGTCAGATTGGAAACACCATATATTTT.

This chain uses TRBV6-6 with TRBJ1-5, with no clear D. Per germline, CDR1 MNHNY and CDR2 SVGAGI (reference sequence). This CDR3 region has 13 residues. The V end lost 5 bases, the J end lost 0 bases, and 5 bases lay between the germline ends. The CDR3 DNA reads as TGTGCCAGCAGTCCCTATAGCAATCAGCCCCAGCATTTT. It translates to CASSPYSNQPQHF.

The sample holds a few counts of this clone. V usage is TRBV18 and J usage is TRBJ2-5, with 10 bases lining up with TRBD2. The CDR3 covers 19 residues. The trim removed 3 bases at V and 1 base at J, leaving 14 bases unmatched. Looked up from germline, CDR1 is KGHSH and CDR2 is LQKENI. This CDR3 reads CASSPPDPGLAGVQETQYF. In DNA, the CDR3 is TGTGCCAGCTCACCTCCAGATCCCGGGCTAGCGGGAGTCCAAGAGACCCAGTACTTC.

In its sample, this clone was seen once. J is TRBJ2-1 and V is TRBV7-3, with D possibly called TRBD1 or TRBD2 (6 bases each). There are 15 residues in the CDR3. Germline lookup yields CDR1 SGHTA and CDR2 FQGTGA. V was shortened by 3 bases and J by 7 bases, with 16 bases between the two germline ends. In DNA form, the CDR3 reads TGTGCCAGCAGCTTTGGGGGGCATTCACGGAATGAGCAGTTCTTC. Protein product: CASSFGGHSRNEQFF.

This rearrangement joins TRBV11-3 to TRBJ2-5; D gene unclear. Germline V gene data show CDR1 as SGHNT and CDR2 as YENEEA. The CDR3 runs to 8 residues. Deletions cut 5 bases from V and 10 bases from J, with 2 bases between. The CDR3 region has the DNA TGTGCCAGCAGCGACCAGTACTTC. Its protein product is CASSDQYF. Combining the CDR3 with reference TRBV11-3 and TRBJ2-5 gives the whole variable domain EAGVVQSPRYKIIEKKQPVAFWCNPISGHNTLYWYLQNLGQGPELLIRYENEEAVDDSQLPKDRFSAERLKGVDSTLKIQPAELGDSAVYLCASSDQYFGPGTRLLVL.

The chain has TRBV18 and TRBJ2-1, with 10 bases matching TRBD2. After removal of 3 bases from V and 7 bases from J, the junction contained 6 bases not matched to a gene. Germline V CDR1 and CDR2: KGHSH, LQKENI. The CDR3 runs to 15 residues. Here the CDR3 DNA reads TGTGCCAGCTCACCCGGAACTAGCGGGACAAATGAGCAGTTCTTC. This codes for CASSPGTSGTNEQFF.

The chain has TRBV5-4 and TRBJ2-7; D unresolved. CDR1 and CDR2 from the germline V gene are SGHNT and YYREEE (reference sequence). V was clipped by 4 bases and J by 3 bases, with 14 bases between them. The CDR3 contains 14 residues. The CDR3 sequence is CASSADLVNYEQYF. DNA of the CDR3: TGTGCCAGCAGCGCGGACCTCGTTAACTACGAGCAGTACTTC. The whole variable domain, remainder taken from reference TRBV5-4 and TRBJ2-7, is ETGVTQSPTHLIKTRGQQVTLRCSSQSGHNTVSWYQQALGQGPQFIFQYYREEENGRGNFPPRFSGLQFPNYSSELNVNALELDDSALYLCASSADLVNYEQYFGPGTRLTVT.

The J gene is TRBJ2-2, the V gene TRBV7-9, with 9 nucleotides matching TRBD2. With V trimmed by 8 bases and J by 4 bases, 14 bases remained unmatched. Germline V gene sequence: CDR1 SEHNR, CDR2 FQNEAQ (reference sequence). The CDR3 totals 17 residues. The CDR3 loop is CASRPVSGGTITGELFF. The CDR3 region has the DNA TGTGCCAGCCGCCCGGTTAGCGGGGGCACCATCACCGGGGAGCTGTTTTTT.

The J gene is TRBJ2-5, the V gene TRBV5-6; D unclear. From germline, CDR1 is SGHDT and CDR2 YYEEEE. This CDR3 region has 13 residues. V dropped 1 base and J dropped 5 bases, with 9 bases sitting between them. The CDR3: CASSLSGTETQYF. The CDR3 DNA is TGTGCCAGCAGCTTGTCAGGCACGGAGACCCAGTACTTC.

This chain joins TRBV5-5 and TRBJ2-1; 7 bases line up with TRBD2. This CDR3 region has 12 residues. Germline assignment: CDR1 SGHKS and CDR2 YYEKEE (reference sequence). Germline trimming cut 0 bases from V and 12 bases from J; bases unmatched to any gene: 3. The CDR3 reads CASSLAGGGQFF. CDR3 bases: TGTGCCAGCAGCTTGGCGGGGGGTGGGCAGTTCTTC.

This chain links TRBV19 with TRBJ2-1; 9 bases line up with TRBD2. The ends lost 6 bases at V and 15 bases at J; junction bases unmatched: 12. The length of the CDR3 is 13 residues. The germline gives CDR1 LNHDA, CDR2 SQIVND (reference sequence). This chain's CDR3 is CASRRSSSGILFF. In nucleotides, the CDR3 is TGTGCCAGTAGAAGGTCCTCTAGCGGGATTTTGTTCTTC.